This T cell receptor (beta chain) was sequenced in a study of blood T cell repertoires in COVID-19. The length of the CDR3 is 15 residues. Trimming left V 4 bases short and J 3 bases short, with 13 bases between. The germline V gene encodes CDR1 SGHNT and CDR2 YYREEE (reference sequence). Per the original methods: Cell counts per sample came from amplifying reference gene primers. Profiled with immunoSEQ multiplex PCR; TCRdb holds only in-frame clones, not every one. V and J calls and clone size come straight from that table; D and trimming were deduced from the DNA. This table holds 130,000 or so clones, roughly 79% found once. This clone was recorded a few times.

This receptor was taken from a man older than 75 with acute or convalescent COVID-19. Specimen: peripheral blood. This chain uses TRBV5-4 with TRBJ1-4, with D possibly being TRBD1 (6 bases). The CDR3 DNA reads TGTGCCAGCAGCCCTTCGAAGGGGGCTAATGAAAAACTGTTTTTT. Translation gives CASSPSKGANEKLFF.